What follows describes a single T cell receptor (beta chain). These data originate in a study of CD8+ T cells in alopecia areata. It was cDNA, reverse transcribed from extracted RNA, that served as the sequencing template. The table came from immunoSEQ multiplex PCR; TCRdb's copy has only in-frame clones and leaves some out. The sample lists 25,000 or so clones, around 53% occurring once. The CDR3 runs 11 residues. V was pared by 8 bases and J by 10 bases, with 11 bases between. Germline V CDR1 and CDR2: SNHLY, FYNNEI. The chain links TRBV2 to TRBJ2-2, with D unclear. Source material: NKG2D-high CD8+ T cells sorted from blood. This receptor was taken from a human donor with alopecia areata. In DNA form, the CDR3 reads TGTGCCAGCCAAGGGCCCTCGGAGCTGTTTTTT. It yields the protein CASQGPSELFF.